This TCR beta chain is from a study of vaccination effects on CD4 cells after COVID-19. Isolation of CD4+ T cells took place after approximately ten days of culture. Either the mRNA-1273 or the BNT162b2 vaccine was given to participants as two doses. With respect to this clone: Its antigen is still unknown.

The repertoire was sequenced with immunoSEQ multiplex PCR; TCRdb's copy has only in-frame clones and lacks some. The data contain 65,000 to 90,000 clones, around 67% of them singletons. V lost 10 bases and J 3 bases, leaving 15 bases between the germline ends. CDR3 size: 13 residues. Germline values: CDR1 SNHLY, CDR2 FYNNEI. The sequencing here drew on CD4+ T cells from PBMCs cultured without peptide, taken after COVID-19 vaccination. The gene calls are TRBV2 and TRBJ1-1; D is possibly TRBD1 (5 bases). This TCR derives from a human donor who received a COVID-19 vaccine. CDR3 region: CATRADRDTEAFF. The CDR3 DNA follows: TGTGCCACCAGGGCCGATCGGGACACTGAAGCTTTCTTT.